This T cell receptor (beta chain) appears in the sequencing data of a study of CD8 T cells in ankylosing spondylitis (TCRdb year 2017). Some background on the complete study: The study set out to find disease-linked TCR variants by profiling T cell receptor beta repertoires in ankylosing spondylitis patients and healthy donors. The full study cohort was made up of 25 ankylosing spondylitis patients and roughly 98 healthy donors. Peripheral blood was sampled, and synovial fluid was also collected from ankylosing spondylitis patients. The paper as a whole reports these results and caveats: In peripheral blood, the disease-linked clones were found at relatively low frequencies and had a CD8+ phenotype. Some motif variants had previously been reported in the synovial fluid and blood of reactive arthritis patients, which suggests shared mechanisms of disease initiation. According to the report, matched synovial fluid samples from ankylosing spondylitis patients were significantly enriched for the disease-linked clones. A TCR beta motif made up of several highly homologous amino acid variants appeared to be characteristic of blood from ankylosing spondylitis patients.

The CDR3 holds 14 amino acids from the cysteine to the phenylalanine. The entry retains the CDR3 DNA only, 42 bases that are in frame from base 1. The germline V gene encodes CDR1 DFQATT and CDR2 SNEGSKA (reference sequence). V is reduced by 5 bases and J by 0 bases, leaving a spacing of 11 bases between them. Sequencing instrument: Illumina HiSeq 2500. Quantitative 5'-RACE with molecular barcodes was used to prepare TCR beta libraries. The source study handled its data this way. A new computational method based on a probabilistic model of VDJ rearrangement was used to identify disease-linked TCR variants. TCRdb trimmed public reads at Q25 via fastp, called clones via MiXCR and kept in-frame beta chains. Every entry covers one CDR3 protein and lists the most common genes and DNA from its rows. The V and J calls here are based on TCRdb, not the publication. Across this sample there are some 840,000 distinct CDR3 sequences, with about 10% seen only once. The ten largest clonotypes hold roughly 0.51% of the sample.

This clonotype was counted a few times. Its antigen is still unknown. Per-base qualities were not stored, and no clone one base away is much larger. The sample taken for sequencing was blood, either unsorted or a sorted T cell fraction (not recorded which). The V gene is TRBV20-1 and the J gene is TRBJ1-5, with a weak D call of TRBD1 (6 bases match). This sequence was found in a male donor with ankylosing spondylitis. The CDR3 sequence is CSARGRNSNQPQHF. DNA sequence: TGCAGTGCTCGGGGGCGGAATAGCAATCAGCCCCAGCATTTT.